A single T cell receptor beta chain is shown here with its context. It was with random hexamers that roughly 0.45 to 1 ug RNA was reverse transcribed. One entry per CDR3 protein results from TCRdb running MiXCR on the immunoSEQ multiplex PCR reads. The sample lists 300,000 or so distinct CDR3 sequences, around 92% occurring once. These data are taken from a study of CD8 T cells in Susac syndrome. Germline loops: CDR1 MNHEY, CDR2 SVGEGT. V gave up 6 bases and J gave up 0 bases; unmatched junction bases: 10. The CDR3 has 16 residues. The chain carries TRBV6-2 or TRBV6-3 and TRBJ1-1, with 7 positions matching TRBD1. The origin of this receptor is a human donor with multiple sclerosis. Sample: CD4+ T cells from PBMCs. CDR3 region: CASSYPPGGLNTEAFF. In nucleotides, the CDR3 is TGTGCCAGCAGCTATCCACCAGGGGGTTTGAACACTGAAGCTTTCTTT.